The text below deals with one TCR beta chain. The CDR3 is 15 residues long. V lost 0 bases, J lost 3 bases, and 11 bases lay in between. The germline CDR1 and CDR2 sequences are SGHNT and YYREEE (reference sequence). TCRdb's table, derived via immunoSEQ multiplex PCR, lists solely in-frame clones and lacks some. This table holds about 440,000 clones, less than 95% found once. This sample is part of a study of Ad26.COV2.S vaccination and SARS-CoV-2 variants. As for treatment: about 20 received Ad26.COV2.S at low or high dose, single or two shots; about 5 received placebo; per-sample allocation not given. Sampling was performed 63 days after the first vaccine or placebo injection.

The sequences come from peripheral blood, collected in a trial of Ad26.COV2.S vaccine versus placebo. The V and J genes are TRBV5-4 and TRBJ2-3, with D possibly being TRBD1 or TRBD2 (5 bases each). This TCR came from a person aged 18 to 59 who received the Ad26.COV2.S COVID-19 vaccine or a placebo. The CDR3 bases are TGTGCCAGCAGCTTGGTTGGGGGTGCGACAGATACGCAGTATTTT. Protein: CASSLVGGATDTQYF.